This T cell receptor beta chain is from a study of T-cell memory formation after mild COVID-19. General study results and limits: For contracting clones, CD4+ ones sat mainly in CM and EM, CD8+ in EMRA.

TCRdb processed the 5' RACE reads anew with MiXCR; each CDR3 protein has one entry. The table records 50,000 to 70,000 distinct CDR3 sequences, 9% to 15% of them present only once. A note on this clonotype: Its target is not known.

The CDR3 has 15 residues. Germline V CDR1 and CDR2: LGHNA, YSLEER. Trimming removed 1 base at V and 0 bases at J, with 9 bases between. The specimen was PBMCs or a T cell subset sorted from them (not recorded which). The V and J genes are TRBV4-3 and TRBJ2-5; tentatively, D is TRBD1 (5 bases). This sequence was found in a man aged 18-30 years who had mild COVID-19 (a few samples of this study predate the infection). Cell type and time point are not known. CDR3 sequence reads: CASSQGQGYQETQYF. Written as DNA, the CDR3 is TGCGCCAGCAGCCAAGGGCAGGGCTACCAAGAGACCCAGTACTTC.